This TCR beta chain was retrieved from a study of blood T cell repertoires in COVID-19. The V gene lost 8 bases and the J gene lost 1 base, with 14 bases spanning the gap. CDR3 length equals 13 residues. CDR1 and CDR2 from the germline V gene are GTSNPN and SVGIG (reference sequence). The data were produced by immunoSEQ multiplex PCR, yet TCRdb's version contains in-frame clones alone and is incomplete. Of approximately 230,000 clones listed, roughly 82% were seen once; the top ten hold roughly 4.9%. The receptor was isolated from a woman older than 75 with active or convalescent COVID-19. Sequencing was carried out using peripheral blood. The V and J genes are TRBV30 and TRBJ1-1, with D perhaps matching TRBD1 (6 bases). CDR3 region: CASDRFSNTEAFF. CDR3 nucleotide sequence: TGTGCCAGCGACAGGTTCTCGAACACTGAAGCTTTCTTT.